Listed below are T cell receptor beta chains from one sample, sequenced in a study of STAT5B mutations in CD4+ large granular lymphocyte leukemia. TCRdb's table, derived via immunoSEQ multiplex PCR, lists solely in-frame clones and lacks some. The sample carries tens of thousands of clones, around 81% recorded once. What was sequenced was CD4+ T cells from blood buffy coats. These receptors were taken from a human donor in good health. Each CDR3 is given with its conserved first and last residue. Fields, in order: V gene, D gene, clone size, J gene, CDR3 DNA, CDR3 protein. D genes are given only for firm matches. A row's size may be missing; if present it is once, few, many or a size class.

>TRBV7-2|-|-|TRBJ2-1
TGTGCCAGCAGCCCTCCGGGACTAAGGGGGGCTGAGCAGTTCTTC
CASSPPGLRGAEQFF
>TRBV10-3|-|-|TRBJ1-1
TGTGCCATCAGTGAGTCACCGACCCCCGCGCGGGCTTTCTTT
CAISESPTPARAFF
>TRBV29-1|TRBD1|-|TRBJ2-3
TGCAGCGTGGGGACAGCCCTACAGGTTGATACGCAGTATTTT
CSVGTALQVDTQYF
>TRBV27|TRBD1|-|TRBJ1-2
TGTGCCAGCAGTGGGACAGGTCGCAGGGGGGACTATGGCTACACCTTC
CASSGTGRRGDYGYTF
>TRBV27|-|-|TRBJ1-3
TGTGCCAGCAGTTTAAGGGCAGACATCGCTGGAAACACCATATATTTT
CASSLRADIAGNTIYF
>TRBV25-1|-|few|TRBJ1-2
TGTGCCAGCAGTGTAGCAGGGGACGGCTACACCTTC
CASSVAGDGYTF
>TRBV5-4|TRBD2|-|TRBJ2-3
TGTGCCAGCATCCCAAGCGGGATCAGCACAGATACGCAGTATTTT
CASIPSGISTDTQYF
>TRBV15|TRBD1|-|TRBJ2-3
TGTGCCACCAGCAGAGGGGGGACAGACACAGATACGCAGTATTTT
CATSRGGTDTDTQYF
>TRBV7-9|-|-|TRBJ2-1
TGTGCCAGCAGCTTAGGGGAAGGCTCCTACAATGAGCAGTTCTTC
CASSLGEGSYNEQFF
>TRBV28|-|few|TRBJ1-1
TGTGCCAGCAGATACGACGGTGAAGCTTTCTTT
CASRYDGEAFF
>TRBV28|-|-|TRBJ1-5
TGTGCCAGCAGTTTATTGGGGGATAGCAATCAGCCCCAGCATTTT
CASSLLGDSNQPQHF
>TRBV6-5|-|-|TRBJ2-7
TGTGCCAGTAACCGTTTGGGCACCGAGTACGAGCAGTACTTC
CASNRLGTEYEQYF
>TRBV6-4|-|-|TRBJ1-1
TGTGCCAGCAACCCACTAGGCACTGAAGCTTTCTTT
CASNPLGTEAFF
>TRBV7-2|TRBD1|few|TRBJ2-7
TGTGCCAGCAGCTTAGGAGTCGGGACAGGGGGTTACGAGCAGTACTTC
CASSLGVGTGGYEQYF
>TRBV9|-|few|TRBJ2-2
TGTGCCAGCAGCGTAGCACCGGGAGAGGTCGGGGAGCTGTTTTTT
CASSVAPGEVGELFF
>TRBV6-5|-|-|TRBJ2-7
TGTGCCAGCGCTGGATCTTTTGGTGACTACGAGCAGTACTTC
CASAGSFGDYEQYF
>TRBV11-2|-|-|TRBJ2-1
TGTGCCAGCAGCTTTGAAAAGGTCTATGAGCAGTTCTTC
CASSFEKVYEQFF
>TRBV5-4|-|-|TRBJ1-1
TGTGCCAGCAGCCCCCCGGGCCGCGACAAACTCGGCACTGAAGCTTTCTTT
CASSPPGRDKLGTEAFF
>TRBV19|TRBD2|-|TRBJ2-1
TGTGCCAGTAGTATGCTCCCAGGGGCGGGAGGGAACAATGAGCAGTTCTTC
CASSMLPGAGGNNEQFF
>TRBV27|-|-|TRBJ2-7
TGTGCCAGCAGTTTAATAGACAACACCTACGAGCAGTACTTC
CASSLIDNTYEQYF
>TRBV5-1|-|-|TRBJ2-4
TGCGCCAGCAGCTTGGACGGGGAAAACATTCAGTACTTC
CASSLDGENIQYF
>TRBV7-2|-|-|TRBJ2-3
TGTGCCAGCAGTTACAGTCGGGAGTGGGCAGATACGCAGTATTTT
CASSYSREWADTQYF
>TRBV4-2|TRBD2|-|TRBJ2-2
TGTGCCAGCAGCCAAGGGACTAGCCGAATCCAAACCGGGGAGCTGTTTTTT
CASSQGTSRIQTGELFF
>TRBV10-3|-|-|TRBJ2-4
TGTGCCATCAGTGACCTCCCCCAGGGGGGAGCCAAAAACATTCAGTACTTC
CAISDLPQGGAKNIQYF
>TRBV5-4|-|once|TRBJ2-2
TGTGCCAGCAGCTTGGCCGGCGGGAAGAACACCGGGGAGCTGTTTTTT
CASSLAGGKNTGELFF
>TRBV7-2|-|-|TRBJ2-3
TGTGCCAGTAAACGGATGGGGAGCACAGATACGCAGTATTTT
CASKRMGSTDTQYF
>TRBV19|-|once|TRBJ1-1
TGTGCCAGTACCCCAGGGGAGGAGAACACTGAAGCTTTCTTT
CASTPGEENTEAFF
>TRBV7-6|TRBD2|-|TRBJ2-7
TGTGCCAGCAGCTCCAACTTTGGGTCGGACAAATGGACTAGCGGGATAAGCTACGAGCAGTACTTC
CASSSNFGSDKWTSGISYEQYF
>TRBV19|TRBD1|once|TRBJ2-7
TGTGCCAGTAGTACGCGACAGGGTACGGGGACGTCCTCCTACGAGCAGTACTTC
CASSTRQGTGTSSYEQYF
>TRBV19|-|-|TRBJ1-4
TGTGCCAGTAGTAACCCAGAGCTAACTAATGAAAAACTGTTTTTT
CASSNPELTNEKLFF
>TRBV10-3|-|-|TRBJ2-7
TGTGCCATCAGTGGTTCGGAGCAGTACTTC
CAISGSEQYF
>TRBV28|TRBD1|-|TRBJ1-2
TGTGCCACCAAGACAGGGGGCGCAAGCTATGGCTACACCTTC
CATKTGGASYGYTF
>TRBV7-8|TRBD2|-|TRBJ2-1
TGTGCCAGCAGCTTAGCGAGACTAGCCGCGGTGGATGAGCAGTTCTTC
CASSLARLAAVDEQFF
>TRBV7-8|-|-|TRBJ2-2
TGTGCCAGCAGCTTACTCCCCGCGGGCGGGGAGCTGTTTTTT
CASSLLPAGGELFF
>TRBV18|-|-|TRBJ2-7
TGTGCCAGCTCACCAAGTCAGGGTGGCACCTACGAGCAGTACTTC
CASSPSQGGTYEQYF
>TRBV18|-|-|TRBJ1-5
TGTGCCAGCTCACGCACTAGGGACCACAATCAGCCCCAGCATTTT
CASSRTRDHNQPQHF
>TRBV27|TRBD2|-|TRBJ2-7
TGTGCCAGCAGACTAGCGCTATCCTACGAGCAGTACTTC
CASRLALSYEQYF
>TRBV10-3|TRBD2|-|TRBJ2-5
TGTGCCATCAGTGACCCCTCCCAGCTAGCGGGACAAGAGACCCAGTACTTC
CAISDPSQLAGQETQYF
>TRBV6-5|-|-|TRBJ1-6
TGTGCCAGCACTAGAAGTGGGCCTTATAATTCACCCCTCCACTTT
CASTRSGPYNSPLHF
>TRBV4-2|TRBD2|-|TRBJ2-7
TGTGCCAGCAGCCAAACGCTAGCGGTGGCCTACGAGCAGTACTTC
CASSQTLAVAYEQYF
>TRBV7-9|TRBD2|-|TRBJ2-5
TGTGCCAGCAGCCCAGGGAGGGGAGAGACCCAGTACTTC
CASSPGRGETQYF
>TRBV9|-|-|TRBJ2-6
TGTGCCAGCAAGACCTCTGGGGCCAACGTCCTGACTTTC
CASKTSGANVLTF
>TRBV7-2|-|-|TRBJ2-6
TGTGCCAGCAGCCTTCAGAGCTCTGGGGCCAACGTCCTGACTTTC
CASSLQSSGANVLTF
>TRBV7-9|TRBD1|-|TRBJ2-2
TGTGCCAGCAGCGGATACAGGGGGGTCGGGCCCGGGGAGCTGTTTTTT
CASSGYRGVGPGELFF
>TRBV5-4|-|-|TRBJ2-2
TGTGCCAGCAGCCAATATCGACCCACCGGGGAGCTGTTTTTT
CASSQYRPTGELFF
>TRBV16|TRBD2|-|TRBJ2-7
TGTGCCAGCAGCCGACCGGGACTAGCGAGCTACGAGCAGTACTTC
CASSRPGLASYEQYF
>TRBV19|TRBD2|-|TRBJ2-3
TGTGCCAGTAGTGTACTAGCGGGAGGGACAGATACGCAGTATTTT
CASSVLAGGTDTQYF
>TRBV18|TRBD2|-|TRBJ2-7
TGTGCCAGCTCACCGGGTAGCGGGAATCCACACGAGCAGTACTTC
CASSPGSGNPHEQYF
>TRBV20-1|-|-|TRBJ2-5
TGCAGTGCGGGGGCGCGAGAGCAGTACTTC
CSAGAREQYF
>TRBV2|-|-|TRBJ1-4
TGTGCCAGCTTGCGTGGGCAGAATGAAAAACTGTTTTTT
CASLRGQNEKLFF
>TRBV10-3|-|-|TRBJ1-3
TGTGCCATCAGTGAGCAGGGGCCTGGAAACACCATATATTTT
CAISEQGPGNTIYF
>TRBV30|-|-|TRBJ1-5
TGTGCCTGGAGTGGAGGGCCTGGTCAGCCCCAGCATTTT
CAWSGGPGQPQHF
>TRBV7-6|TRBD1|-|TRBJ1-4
TGTGCCAGCAGCGCGGGACAGGGAGGTGAAAAACTGTTTTTT
CASSAGQGGEKLFF
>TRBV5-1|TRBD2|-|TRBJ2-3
TGCGCCAGCAGCTTGCGAGCGGGAGCATCAGATACGCAGTATTTT
CASSLRAGASDTQYF
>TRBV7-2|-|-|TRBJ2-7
TGTGCCAGCAGCTTACAGGTAACCTACGAGCAGTACTTC
CASSLQVTYEQYF